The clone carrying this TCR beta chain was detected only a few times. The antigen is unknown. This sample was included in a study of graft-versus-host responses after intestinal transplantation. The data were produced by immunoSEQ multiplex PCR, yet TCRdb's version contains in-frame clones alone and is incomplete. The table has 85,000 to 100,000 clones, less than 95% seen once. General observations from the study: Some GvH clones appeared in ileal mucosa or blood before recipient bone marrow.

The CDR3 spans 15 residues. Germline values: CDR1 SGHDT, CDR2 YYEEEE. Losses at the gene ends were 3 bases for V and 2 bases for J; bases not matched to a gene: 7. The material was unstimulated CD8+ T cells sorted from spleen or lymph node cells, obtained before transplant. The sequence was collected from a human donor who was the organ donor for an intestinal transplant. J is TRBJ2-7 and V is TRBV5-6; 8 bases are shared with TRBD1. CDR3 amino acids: CASSSTGQVTYEQYF. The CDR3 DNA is TGTGCCAGCAGCTCCACGGGACAGGTTACCTACGAGCAGTACTTC. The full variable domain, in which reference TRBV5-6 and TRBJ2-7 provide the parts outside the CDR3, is DAGVTQSPTHLIKTRGQQVTLRCSPKSGHDTVSWYQQALGQGPQFIFQYYEEEERQRGNFPDRFSGHQFPNYSSELNVNALLLGDSALYLCASSSTGQVTYEQYFGPGTRLTVT.